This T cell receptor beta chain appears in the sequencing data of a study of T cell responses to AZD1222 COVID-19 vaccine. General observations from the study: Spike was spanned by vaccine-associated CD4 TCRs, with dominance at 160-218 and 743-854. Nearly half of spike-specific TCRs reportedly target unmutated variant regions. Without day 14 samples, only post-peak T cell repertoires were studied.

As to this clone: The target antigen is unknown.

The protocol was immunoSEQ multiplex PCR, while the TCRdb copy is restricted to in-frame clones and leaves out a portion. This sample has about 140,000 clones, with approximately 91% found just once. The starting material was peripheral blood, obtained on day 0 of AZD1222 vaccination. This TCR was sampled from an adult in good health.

The CDR3 protein is CATSRDGTGFEEDYGYTF. In nucleotides, the CDR3 is TGTGCCACCAGCAGAGATGGGACAGGGTTCGAAGAGGACTATGGCTACACCTTC. The chain carries TRBV15 and TRBJ1-2; 9 bases are a match to TRBD1. The CDR3 is 18 amino acids. The V gene's germline CDR1 is LNHNV and CDR2 YYDKDF (reference sequence). J lost 3 bases, V lost 0 bases, and 11 bases had no gene match.